The entry below describes one T cell receptor beta chain. Its antigen is unidentified. The V end was cut by 0 bases, the J end by 2 bases, with 13 bases between. The germline V gene encodes CDR1 KGHSH and CDR2 LQKENI. The CDR3 consists of 16 residues. Researchers ran the PCR with 60 Vbeta and 13 Jbeta primers. As processed by the authors: Unique TCR beta chains numbered about 72 million in a later analysis, with around 10 million shared. Produced via immunoSEQ multiplex PCR; TCRdb's table is partial and in-frame only. The DNA gave D and trimming, while V, J and clone size come from that table. The sample contains roughly 140,000 clones, roughly 81% of which appear only once. This sample was taken from a study of cytomegalovirus exposure and HLA in healthy donors. Regarding the study as a whole: Some V segments, TRBV6-2 and TRBV6-3 among them, were indistinguishable and were therefore excluded. TCR beta V segments were, for the most part, productive about 87% or about 30% of the time in an earlier analysis. In a later analysis, across HLA loci, associated TCR counts were highest for DRB1, lowest for HLA-C.

Sequencing used PBMCs. The clonotype was recovered from a young woman in good health and CMV-seronegative. This chain uses TRBV18 with TRBJ1-2; weak D call: TRBD1 (5 bases). Written as DNA, the CDR3 is TGTGCCAGCTCACCACCGGGGCTGACGCGGAACTATGGCTACACCTTC. This codes for CASSPPGLTRNYGYTF.